The 19 T cell receptor beta chains reported below all come from one sample, sequenced in a study of blood T cell repertoires in COVID-19. Clones were read by immunoSEQ multiplex PCR, and TCRdb kept only the in-frame ones, dropping some. The table lists over 80,000 clones, 65% to 90% of them singletons. Specimen: peripheral blood. The receptors originated from an elderly man with active or convalescent COVID-19.

This clone has just a few counts. The chain's CDR3 is CASSPRVAGGFNEQFF. DNA for the CDR3: TGTGCCAGCAGTCCTCGGGTAGCGGGAGGGTTCAATGAGCAGTTCTTC. V is TRBV27 and J is TRBJ2-1; 11 positions agree with TRBD2. The V gene end was trimmed by 5 bases and the J gene end by 6 bases; junction bases not matched to a gene: 9. Germline loops: CDR1 MNHEY, CDR2 SMNVEV (reference sequence). The CDR3 contains 16 residues.

V usage is TRBV7-2 and J usage is TRBJ2-7; 11 bases are a match to TRBD2. This CDR3 spans 14 amino acids. CDR1 is SGHTA and CDR2 is FQGNSA in the germline V gene. V trimming: 5 bases; J trimming: 4 bases; junction bases outside the gene matches: 4. CDR3 amino acids: CASSHTSGGYEQYF. The DNA of the CDR3 is TGTGCCAGCAGCCATACTAGCGGGGGTTACGAGCAGTACTTC.

This sequence joins TRBV11-2 and TRBJ2-1, with D uncertain. Germline assignment: CDR1 SGHAT and CDR2 FQNNGV. The CDR3 extends over 13 amino acids. V was cut by 6 bases and J by 3 bases, with 9 bases left in between. The CDR3 reads CASRAELYNEQFF. In DNA, the CDR3 is TGTGCCAGCAGGGCGGAGCTCTACAATGAGCAGTTCTTC.

The chain carries TRBV18 and TRBJ1-2; 8 nucleotides line up with TRBD1. The V segment lost 3 bases and the J segment 6 bases; nucleotides outside the gene matches: 0. This CDR3 comprises 12 residues. Germline CDR1 reads KGHSH; CDR2 reads LQKENI. CDR3 loop: CASSPTGDGYTF. The CDR3 DNA is TGTGCCAGCTCACCGACAGGGGATGGCTACACCTTC. Looking up the rest from reference TRBV18 and TRBJ1-2 gives the full variable domain: NAGVMQNPRHLVRRRGQEARLRCSPMKGHSHVYWYRQLPEEGLKFMVYLQKENIIDESGMPKERFSAEFPKEGPSILRIQQVVRGDSAAYFCASSPTGDGYTFGSGTRLTVV.

The chain carries TRBV5-4 and TRBJ2-7, with D tentatively TRBD2 (7 bases). Between the trimmed V and J ends, which lost 4 bases and 7 bases, there was a span of 18 bases. CDR3 length equals 14 residues. In germline, CDR1 is SGHNT, CDR2 YYREEE (reference sequence). The CDR3 sequence is CASSPGRGAWEQYF. CDR3 bases: TGTGCCAGCAGCCCGGGGAGGGGGGCGTGGGAGCAGTACTTC.

The chain combines TRBV19 with TRBJ2-3, with D perhaps matching TRBD1 (6 bases). V lost 9 bases, J lost 4 bases, and 17 bases lay in between. Germline CDR1 reads LNHDA; CDR2 reads SQIVND (reference sequence). This CDR3 is built from 14 residues. CDR3 region: CASSSSGGPDTQYF. The CDR3 nucleotides read TGTGCCAGCTCATCTAGTGGGGGCCCAGATACGCAGTATTTT.

This chain uses TRBV6-5 with TRBJ1-6, with 7 bases aligning to TRBD1. Germline-derived CDR1 and CDR2 are MNHEY and SVGAGI. Germline trimming cut 5 bases from V and 7 bases from J; bases unmatched to any gene: 8. This CDR3 comprises 15 residues. The CDR3 nucleotides are TGTGCCAGCAGTCGAAACAGGGGTCCCAATTCACCCCTCCACTTT. Translating it yields CASSRNRGPNSPLHF.

This clone was found once. The V call is TRBV28, the J call TRBJ1-6, with D unclear. The CDR3 has 16 residues. The germline V gene has CDR1 MDHEN and CDR2 SYDVKM. Trimming cost V 3 bases and J 3 bases, with 12 bases left between them. In nucleotides, the CDR3 is TGTGCCAGCAGTTTGGGTTCGGAGGTCTATAATTCACCCCTCCACTTT. Encoded protein: CASSLGSEVYNSPLHF. Drawing the rest from reference TRBV28 and TRBJ1-6, the complete variable domain is DVKVTQSSRYLVKRTGEKVFLECVQDMDHENMFWYRQDPGLGLRLIYFSYDVKMKEKGDIPEGYSVSREKKERFSLILESASTNQTSMYLCASSLGSEVYNSPLHFGNGTRLTVT.

The rearrangement links TRBV27 to TRBJ1-6; TRBD1 is a possible D gene (5 bases). CDR3 size: 15 residues. Trimming left V 5 bases short and J 10 bases short, with 18 bases between. From germline, CDR1 is MNHEY and CDR2 SMNVEV (reference sequence). CDR3: CASSLQAPGRSPLHF. The CDR3 bases are TGTGCCAGCAGTCTACAGGCTCCCGGGAGGTCACCCCTCCACTTT.

The V call is TRBV11-2, the J call TRBJ1-1; TRBD1 aligns across 9 bases. With V trimmed by 5 bases and J by 8 bases, 9 bases remained unmatched. CDR3 length: 14 residues. The V gene's germline CDR1 is SGHAT and CDR2 FQNNGV. DNA of the CDR3: TGTGCCAGCAGCCACCGGGACAGGGCTAAAGAAGCTTTCTTT. The encoded protein is CASSHRDRAKEAFF.

The chain employs TRBV5-1 and TRBJ2-1, with D perhaps TRBD2 (7 bases). The CDR3 spans 15 residues. V lost 4 bases and J lost 6, with 17 bases in between. CDR1 and CDR2 (germline): SGHRS, YFSETQ. CDR3 amino acids: CASSRDGGGANEQFF. CDR3 sequence (DNA): TGCGCCAGCAGCCGGGACGGAGGGGGGGCCAATGAGCAGTTCTTC.

The genes are TRBV5-1 and TRBJ1-5; possible D gene TRBD1, 6 bases. CDR1 is SGHRS and CDR2 is YFSETQ in the germline V gene. The CDR3 spans 13 residues. The ends were cut back, 2 bases at V and 7 bases at J, with 10 bases in the middle. Written as DNA, the CDR3 is TGCGCCAGCAGCTTCGGACAGAACCAGCCCCAGCATTTT. Residues: CASSFGQNQPQHF.

The chain carries TRBV5-5 and TRBJ2-3; 8 bases are a match to TRBD2. The CDR3 covers 16 residues. The germline CDR1 and CDR2 sequences are SGHKS and YYEKEE (reference sequence). The V gene end was trimmed by 3 bases and the J gene end by 4 bases; junction bases not matched to a gene: 10. The CDR3 DNA sequence: TGTGCCAGCAGCTCCTCGAGCGGGAGTGGGGCAGATACGCAGTATTTT. Translating gives CASSSSSGSGADTQYF.

This clone came up a few times. The V gene is TRBV5-1, the J gene TRBJ2-7; the D gene is possibly TRBD2 (6 bases). This CDR3 spans 13 amino acids. Trimming cost V 6 bases and J 7 bases, with 17 bases left between them. The V gene's germline CDR1 is SGHRS and CDR2 YFSETQ. CDR3: CASTNVVSGEQYF. CDR3 DNA sequence: TGCGCCAGCACCAATGTGGTTAGCGGTGAGCAGTACTTC.

The chain uses TRBV2 and TRBJ2-1, with D possibly being TRBD1 (6 bases). CDR1 and CDR2 from the germline V gene are SNHLY and FYNNEI. This CDR3 region has 17 residues. V lost 2 bases and J lost 5, with 19 bases in between. CDR3 coding DNA: TGTGCCAGCAGTGAATGGGGGCGCAGGTACCAGGACAATGAGCAGTTCTTC. It is translated as CASSEWGRRYQDNEQFF.

Written as DNA, the CDR3 is TGTGCCAGCAGTCGCACAGGGGGTTCTGGCGAGCAGTACTTC. It codes for CASSRTGGSGEQYF. The chain combines TRBV6-2 or TRBV6-3 with TRBJ2-7; 8 nucleotides align to TRBD1. V dropped 5 bases and J dropped 6; count of bases not matched to a gene: 9. Looked up from germline, CDR1 is MNHEY and CDR2 is SVGEGT. This CDR3 is 14 amino acids long.

J is TRBJ1-4 and V is TRBV4-2; 7 bases line up with TRBD1. Germline V CDR1 and CDR2: LGHNA, YNFKEQ. After removal of 1 base from V and 5 bases from J, the junction contained 7 bases not matched to a gene. The CDR3 contains 16 residues. The CDR3 DNA is TGTGCCAGCAGCCAAGTGACGACAGGGCAGAATGAAAAACTGTTTTTT. This encodes CASSQVTTGQNEKLFF.

The chain employs TRBV3-1 (or the pseudogene TRBV3-2) and TRBJ1-5; D remains unclear. The CDR3 is 14 amino acids. V was clipped by 2 bases and J by 11 bases, with 16 bases between them. The V gene's germline CDR1 is LGHDT and CDR2 YNNKEL (reference sequence). CDR3 loop: CASSQTASRGTQHF. The CDR3 nucleotides read TGTGCCAGCAGCCAAACGGCGTCGCGGGGTACCCAGCATTTT.

This clone was observed a single time. The chain combines TRBV30 with TRBJ2-1, with 9 bases lining up with TRBD2. The CDR3 has 16 amino acids. V lost 3 bases, J lost 4 bases, and 10 bases stayed unmatched. The V gene's germline CDR1 is GTSNPN and CDR2 SVGIG (reference sequence). Here the CDR3 DNA reads TGTGCCTGGAGGACACTAGCGGGCGCGTCTTACAATGAGCAGTTCTTC. It yields the protein CAWRTLAGASYNEQFF.